This T cell receptor beta chain was profiled in a study of cytomegalovirus exposure and HLA in healthy donors. As for the study in general: A preliminary data release comprised tens of millions of unique TCRs obtained from HLA-typed donors. Overall study results and limits: According to the study, roughly 160 TCR beta chains were cytomegalovirus-associated. Cytomegalovirus status was reportedly diagnosed by the classifier with high specificity and sensitivity.

CDR3 length: 15 amino acids. V was cut by 0 bases and J by 3 bases, with 12 bases left in between. Germline V gene sequence: CDR1 SGDLS, CDR2 YYNGEE. PCR involved 60 Vbeta and 13 Jbeta primers. Produced via immunoSEQ multiplex PCR; TCRdb's table is partial and in-frame only. The sample records around 100,000 clones, roughly three quarters being singletons. Remarks on this clone: Antigen: not known.

Each donor's status was that of a healthy bone marrow donor. The sequenced material came from PBMCs. The chain recombines TRBV9 with TRBJ1-1; D gene uncertain. The sequence derives from a woman aged 60 to 75 in good health and CMV-seropositive. The CDR3 nucleotides read TGTGCCAGCAGCGTAGACCATGGGAGGGACACTGAAGCTTTCTTT. It encodes CASSVDHGRDTEAFF.